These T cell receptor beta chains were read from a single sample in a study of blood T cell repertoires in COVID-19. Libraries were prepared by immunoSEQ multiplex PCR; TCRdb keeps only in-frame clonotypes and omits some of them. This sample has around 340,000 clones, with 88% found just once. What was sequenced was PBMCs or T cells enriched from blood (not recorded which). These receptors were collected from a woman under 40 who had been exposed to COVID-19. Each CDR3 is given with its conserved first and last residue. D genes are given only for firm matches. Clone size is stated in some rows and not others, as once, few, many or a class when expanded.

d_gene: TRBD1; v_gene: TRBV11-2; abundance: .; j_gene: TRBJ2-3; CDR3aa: CASSFGLTGGRGSMGTQYF; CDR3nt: TGTGCCAGCAGCTTTGGGTTGACAGGGGGACGGGGGTCTATGGGTACGCAGTATTTT
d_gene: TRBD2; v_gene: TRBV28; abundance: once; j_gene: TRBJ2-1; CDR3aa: CASSLVTSGHRNEQFF; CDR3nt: TGTGCCAGCAGTTTGGTTACTAGCGGGCACAGGAATGAGCAGTTCTTC
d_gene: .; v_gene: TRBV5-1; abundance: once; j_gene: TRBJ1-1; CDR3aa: CASRGGDMNTEAFF; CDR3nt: TGCGCCAGCAGGGGGGGGGACATGAACACTGAAGCTTTCTTT
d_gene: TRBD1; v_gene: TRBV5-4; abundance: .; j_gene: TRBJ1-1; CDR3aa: CASSLLGQGISDTEAFF; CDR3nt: TGTGCCAGCAGCTTGCTGGGACAGGGCATATCGGACACTGAAGCTTTCTTT
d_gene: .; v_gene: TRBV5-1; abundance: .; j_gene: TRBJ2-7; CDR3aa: CASSLDGGTYEQYF; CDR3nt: TGCGCCAGCAGCTTGGACGGAGGTACCTACGAGCAGTACTTC
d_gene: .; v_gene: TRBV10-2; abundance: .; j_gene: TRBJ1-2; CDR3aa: CASTTTGLYGYTF; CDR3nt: TGCGCCAGCACAACAACAGGGCTGTATGGCTACACCTTC
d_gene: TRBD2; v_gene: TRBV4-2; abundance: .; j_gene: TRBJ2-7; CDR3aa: CASSQEEGTRFEQYF; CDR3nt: TGTGCCAGCAGCCAAGAGGAGGGGACTAGGTTCGAGCAGTACTTC
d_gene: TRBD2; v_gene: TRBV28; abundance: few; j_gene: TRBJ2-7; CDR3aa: CASSLFLAGVDEQYF; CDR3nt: TGTGCCAGCAGTTTATTCCTAGCGGGAGTGGACGAGCAGTACTTC
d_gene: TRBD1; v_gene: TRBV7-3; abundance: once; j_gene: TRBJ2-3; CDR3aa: CASSSRQGSTDTQYF; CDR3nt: TGTGCCAGCAGCTCGAGACAGGGATCAACAGATACGCAGTATTTT
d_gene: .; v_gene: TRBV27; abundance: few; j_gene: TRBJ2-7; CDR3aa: CASSFRGNSYEQYF; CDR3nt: TGTGCCAGCAGTTTCAGAGGGAACTCCTACGAGCAGTACTTC
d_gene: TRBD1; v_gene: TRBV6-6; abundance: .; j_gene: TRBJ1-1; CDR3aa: CASSYGQGSTEAFF; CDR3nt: TGTGCCAGCAGTTACGGACAGGGGAGCACTGAAGCTTTCTTT
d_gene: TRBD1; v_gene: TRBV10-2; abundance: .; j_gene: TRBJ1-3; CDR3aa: CASSNAGTGTGNTIYF; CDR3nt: TGCGCCAGCTCCAACGCCGGGACAGGGACTGGAAACACCATATATTTT
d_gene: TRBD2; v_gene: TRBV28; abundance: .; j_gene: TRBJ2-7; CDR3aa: CASSPHSGSYEQYF; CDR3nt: TGTGCCAGCAGTCCCCATAGCGGGAGCTACGAGCAGTACTTC
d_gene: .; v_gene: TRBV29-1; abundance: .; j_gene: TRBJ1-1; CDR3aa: CSVEDIGGLDTEAFF; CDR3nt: TGCAGCGTTGAAGACATCGGGGGGTTGGACACTGAAGCTTTCTTT
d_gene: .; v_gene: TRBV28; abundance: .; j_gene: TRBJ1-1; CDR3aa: CASGMGGGRTEAFF; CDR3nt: TGTGCCAGCGGGATGGGGGGCGGGAGGACTGAAGCTTTCTTT
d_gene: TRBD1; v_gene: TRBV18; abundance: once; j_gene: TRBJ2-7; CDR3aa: CASSPARQGNGYEQYF; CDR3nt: TGTGCCAGCTCACCTGCTCGACAGGGTAACGGATACGAGCAGTACTTC
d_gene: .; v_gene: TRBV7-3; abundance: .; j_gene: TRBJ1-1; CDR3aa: CASSLWGPDTEAFF; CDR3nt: TGTGCCAGCAGCTTATGGGGGCCCGACACTGAAGCTTTCTTT
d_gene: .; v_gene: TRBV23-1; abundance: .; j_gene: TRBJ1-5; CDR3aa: CASRLATATGQPQHF; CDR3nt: TGCGCCAGCAGACTCGCGACGGCTACGGGTCAGCCCCAGCATTTT
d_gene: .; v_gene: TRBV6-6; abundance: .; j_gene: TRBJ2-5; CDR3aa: CASSSPGRGNQETQYF; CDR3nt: TGTGCCAGCAGTTCCCCAGGTAGGGGGAACCAAGAGACCCAGTACTTC
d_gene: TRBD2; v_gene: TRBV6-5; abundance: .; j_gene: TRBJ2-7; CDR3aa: CASSFGAGGPYEQYF; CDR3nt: TGTGCCAGCAGTTTTGGGGCGGGAGGCCCTTACGAGCAGTACTTC
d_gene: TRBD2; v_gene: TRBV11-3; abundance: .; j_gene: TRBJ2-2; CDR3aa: CASSHALAGGPGTGELFF; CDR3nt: TGTGCCAGCAGCCACGCCCTAGCGGGAGGGCCGGGGACCGGGGAGCTGTTTTTT
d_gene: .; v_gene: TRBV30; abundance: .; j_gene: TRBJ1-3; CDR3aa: CAHSVDKSGNTIYF; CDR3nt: TGTGCCCACTCCGTGGACAAGTCCGGAAACACCATATATTTT
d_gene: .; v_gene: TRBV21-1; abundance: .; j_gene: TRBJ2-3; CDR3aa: CASSTSAGAGTDTQYF; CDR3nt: TGTGCCAGCAGCACATCAGCTGGAGCTGGCACAGATACGCAGTATTTT
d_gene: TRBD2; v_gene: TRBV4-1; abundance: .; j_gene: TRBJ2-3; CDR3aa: CASSQITSGSTDTQYF; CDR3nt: TGCGCCAGCAGCCAAATAACTAGCGGGAGCACAGATACGCAGTATTTT
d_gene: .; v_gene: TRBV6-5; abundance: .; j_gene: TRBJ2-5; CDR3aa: CASSLFGAQETQYF; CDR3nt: TGTGCCAGCAGCCTTTTTGGGGCCCAAGAGACCCAGTACTTC
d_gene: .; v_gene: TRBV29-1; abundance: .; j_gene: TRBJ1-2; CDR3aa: CSVEDSPGNYGYTF; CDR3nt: TGCAGCGTTGAAGACAGTCCGGGGAACTATGGCTACACCTTC
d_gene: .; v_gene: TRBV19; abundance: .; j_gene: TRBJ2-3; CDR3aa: CASSIGASTDTQYF; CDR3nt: TGTGCCAGTAGTATTGGAGCATCGACAGATACGCAGTATTTT
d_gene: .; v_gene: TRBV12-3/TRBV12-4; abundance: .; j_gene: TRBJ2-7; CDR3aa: CASTGRGAGEQYF; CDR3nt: TGTGCCAGCACAGGTCGGGGGGCGGGCGAGCAGTACTTC
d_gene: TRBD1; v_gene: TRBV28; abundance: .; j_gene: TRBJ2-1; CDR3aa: CASSAPGGTGGNEQFF; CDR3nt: TGTGCCAGCAGTGCCCCCGGCGGGACAGGGGGGAATGAGCAGTTCTTC
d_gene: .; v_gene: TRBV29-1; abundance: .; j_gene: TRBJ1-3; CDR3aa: CSVGQGPVGNTIYF; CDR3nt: TGCAGCGTTGGTCAGGGGCCAGTTGGAAACACCATATATTTT
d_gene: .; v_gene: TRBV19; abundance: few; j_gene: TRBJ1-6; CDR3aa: CASSQGGSLNSPLHF; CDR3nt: TGTGCCAGTAGCCAGGGAGGCAGCTTGAATTCACCCCTCCACTTT
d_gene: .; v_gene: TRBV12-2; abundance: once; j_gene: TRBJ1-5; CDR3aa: CASRPVTDTYSNQPQHF; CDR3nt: TGTGCAAGTCGCCCAGTGACAGACACGTATAGCAATCAGCCCCAGCATTTT
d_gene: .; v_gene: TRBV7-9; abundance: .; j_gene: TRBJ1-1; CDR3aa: CASSLVMSGTEAFF; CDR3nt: TGTGCCAGCAGCTTAGTAATGTCGGGCACTGAAGCTTTCTTT
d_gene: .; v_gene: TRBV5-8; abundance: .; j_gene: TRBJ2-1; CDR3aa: CASSLVGGLIGNEQFF; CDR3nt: TGTGCCAGCAGCTTGGTGGGGGGACTTATCGGCAATGAGCAGTTCTTC
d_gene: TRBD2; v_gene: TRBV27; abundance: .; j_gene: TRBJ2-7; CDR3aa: CASSTSSGYEQYF; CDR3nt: TGTGCCAGCAGTACCTCTAGCGGCTACGAGCAGTACTTC
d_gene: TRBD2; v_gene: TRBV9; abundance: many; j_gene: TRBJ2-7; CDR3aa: CASSTSSGSQYEQYF; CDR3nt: TGTGCCAGCAGCACTTCTAGCGGGAGTCAATACGAGCAGTACTTC